The 23 T cell receptor beta chains in this list originate from one sample, sequenced in a study of radiation and T cells in renal cell carcinoma. Described time point: baseline pretreatment blood. Treatment here: 15 Gy SBRT to primary tumor, nephrectomy 4 weeks later. Data came from immunoSEQ multiplex PCR; TCRdb stores just in-frame clones and leaves some out. This table holds about 130,000 clones, around nine tenths found once. The source material was blood, sampled from a patient whose treatment included radiotherapy and nephrectomy. Receptors were obtained from a woman in her fifties or sixties with renal cell carcinoma.

V usage is TRBV9 and J usage is TRBJ2-7; D is perhaps TRBD1 (6 bases). V was shortened by 4 bases and J by 2 bases, with 16 bases between the two germline ends. Germline values: CDR1 SGDLS, CDR2 YYNGEE. The CDR3 runs to 15 residues. The CDR3 DNA follows: TGTGCCAGCAGCCCCTGGACAGACCCTACCTACGAGCAGTACTTC. It encodes CASSPWTDPTYEQYF.

The V and J genes are TRBV5-4 and TRBJ2-6; D is ambiguous. The CDR3 consists of 13 residues. The ends were cut back, 2 bases at V and 4 bases at J, with 4 bases in the middle. The germline V gene encodes CDR1 SGHNT and CDR2 YYREEE (reference sequence). The CDR3 bases are TGTGCCAGCAGCTTCACAGGGGCCAACGTCCTGACTTTC. Amino acids: CASSFTGANVLTF.

This chain uses TRBV19 with TRBJ1-2; 9 positions match TRBD1. From germline, CDR1 is LNHDA and CDR2 SQIVND (reference sequence). V dropped 5 bases and J dropped 3; count of bases not matched to a gene: 7. The CDR3 has 15 amino acids. The CDR3 sequence is CASSGVRTGDYGYTF. CDR3 coding DNA: TGTGCCAGTAGTGGGGTCCGGACAGGGGACTATGGCTACACCTTC. The full variable domain, in which reference TRBV19 and TRBJ1-2 provide the parts outside the CDR3, is DGGITQSPKYLFRKEGQNVTLSCEQNLNHDAMYWYRQDPGQGLRLIYYSQIVNDFQKGDIAEGYSVSREKKESFPLTVTSAQKNPTAFYLCASSGVRTGDYGYTFGSGTRLTVV.

The chain recombines TRBV7-9 with TRBJ1-4; the D gene is possibly TRBD1 (5 bases). V gave up 3 bases and J gave up 8 bases, with 16 bases separating them. Germline V gene data show CDR1 as SEHNR and CDR2 as FQNEAQ (reference sequence). The CDR3 length is 15 residues. CDR3 nucleotides: TGTGCCAGCAGCTTTGCGGGGGGGTCCAACGAAAAACTGTTTTTT. Translating it yields CASSFAGGSNEKLFF.

This CDR3 reads CASSPHSSGTWGYTF. The CDR3 DNA reads TGCGCCAGCAGCCCCCACTCGTCCGGGACGTGGGGCTACACCTTC. The V gene is TRBV4-1, the J gene TRBJ1-2, with D tentatively TRBD1 (5 bases). This CDR3 region has 15 residues. The germline V gene encodes CDR1 MGHRA and CDR2 YSYEKL. Trimming shortened V by 4 bases and J by 8 bases, and 20 bases separated the two germline ends.

J is TRBJ1-2 and V is TRBV30, with D unresolved. From germline, CDR1 is GTSNPN and CDR2 SVGIG (reference sequence). Between the trimmed V and J ends, which lost 0 bases and 5 bases, there was a span of 10 bases. The CDR3 runs 13 residues. The CDR3 DNA follows: TGTGCCTGGAGTGTGGGAACCGAGTATGGCTACACCTTC. Amino acids: CAWSVGTEYGYTF.

The chain employs TRBV5-8 and TRBJ2-1; perhaps D is TRBD1 or TRBD2 (6 bases each). Trimming took off 2 bases at V and 7 bases at J, with 16 bases between the two ends. Per the germline V gene, CDR1 is SGHTS and CDR2 is YDEGEE. CDR3 length equals 15 residues. The CDR3, as DNA: TGTGCCAGCAGCTTCATGAGGGGGGCCGAGAATGAGCAGTTCTTC. Translating gives CASSFMRGAENEQFF.

CDR3 protein: CASSLQSISGNTIYF. The CDR3 DNA reads as TGTGCCAGCAGCCTACAGTCTATCTCTGGAAACACCATATATTTT. The chain combines TRBV7-9 with TRBJ1-3; D remains ambiguous. CDR1 and CDR2 from the germline V gene are SEHNR and FQNEAQ (reference sequence). The V and J ends lost 5 bases and 0 bases respectively, with 11 bases between them. This CDR3 comprises 15 residues. Complete variable domain (other parts from reference TRBV7-9 and TRBJ1-3): DTGVSQNPRHKITKRGQNVTFRCDPISEHNRLYWYRQTLGQGPEFLTYFQNEAQLEKSRLLSDRFSAERPKGSFSTLEIQRTEQGDSAMYLCASSLQSISGNTIYFGEGSWLTVV.

The chain carries TRBV5-6 and TRBJ2-5, with TRBD2 identical over 13 bases. CDR1 is SGHDT and CDR2 is YYEEEE in the germline V gene. The CDR3 is 19 residues long. J was trimmed by 5 bases and V by 6 bases; bases with no gene match: 19. In nucleotides, the CDR3 is TGTGCCAGCAACCCGATCCCGACTAGCGGGGGGCAGGTAAGGGAGACCCAGTACTTC. Protein: CASNPIPTSGGQVRETQYF.

The genes are TRBV5-1 and TRBJ2-7, with 10 bases aligning to TRBD2. This CDR3 contains 14 residues. The trim removed 0 bases at V and 9 bases at J, leaving 6 bases unmatched. Per germline, CDR1 SGHRS and CDR2 YFSETQ. The CDR3 protein is CASSLVLAGQGQYF. The CDR3 coding sequence is TGCGCCAGCAGCTTGGTACTAGCGGGGCAAGGGCAGTACTTC.

The rearrangement links TRBV28 to TRBJ2-1, with D unresolved. Per the germline V gene, CDR1 is MDHEN and CDR2 is SYDVKM. There are 13 residues in the CDR3. Trimming pared 6 bases from V and 9 bases from J, leaving 15 bases between. CDR3 nucleotide sequence: TGTGCCAGCAGCCTTAGTGTTAGACCTGAGCAGTTCTTC. It encodes CASSLSVRPEQFF.

The rearrangement joins TRBV9 to TRBJ2-7, with 8 bases that match TRBD2. CDR1 is SGDLS and CDR2 is YYNGEE in the germline V gene. V shed 1 base, J shed 4 bases, and the junction held 7 bases outside the gene matches. This CDR3 has 15 amino acids. CDR3 loop: CASSVSGGPRYEQYF. CDR3 in DNA: TGTGCCAGCAGCGTATCGGGGGGGCCTCGGTACGAGCAGTACTTC.

The chain has TRBV18 and TRBJ1-3, with TRBD1 matching over 9 bases. Germline CDR1 is KGHSH and CDR2 is LQKENI. V dropped 4 bases and J dropped 1; count of bases not matched to a gene: 8. The CDR3 consists of 17 residues. The CDR3 DNA sequence: TGTGCCAGCTCACTACTTGGACAGGGGAGGTCTGGAAACACCATATATTTT. Its protein is CASSLLGQGRSGNTIYF.

The chain is built from TRBV28 and TRBJ1-1; D not resolved. The length of the CDR3 is 13 residues. Trimming removed 8 bases at V and 4 bases at J, with 14 bases between. Germline V CDR1 and CDR2: MDHEN, SYDVKM. DNA for the CDR3: TGTGCCAGCGGGGATCCGGAGACCACTGAAGCTTTCTTT. It yields the protein CASGDPETTEAFF. The full variable domain, with the rest looked up from reference TRBV28 and TRBJ1-1, is DVKVTQSSRYLVKRTGEKVFLECVQDMDHENMFWYRQDPGLGLRLIYFSYDVKMKEKGDIPEGYSVSREKKERFSLILESASTNQTSMYLCASGDPETTEAFFGQGTRLTVV.

The CDR3 region is CASSQRFGRGTHYGYTF. The CDR3 DNA is TGTGCCAGCAGCCAGCGATTCGGGAGGGGCACCCACTATGGCTACACCTTC. The chain uses TRBV5-6 and TRBJ1-2; TRBD1 might be the D (5 bases). V dropped 4 bases and J dropped 3 bases, with 22 bases sitting between them. The germline gives CDR1 SGHDT, CDR2 YYEEEE. The CDR3 length is 17 residues.

DNA for the CDR3: TGCGCCAGCAGCCAAGATCAGGAGCGGGGGGGCCCCACAGATACGCAGTATTTT. It translates to CASSQDQERGGPTDTQYF. The chain has TRBV4-3 and TRBJ2-3; TRBD2 matches at 10 bases. Trimming removed 0 bases from V and 2 bases from J; junction bases left unmatched: 8. CDR1 and CDR2 from the germline V gene are LGHNA and YSLEER. This CDR3 is 18 amino acids long.

V usage is TRBV18 and J usage is TRBJ1-1; D possibly corresponds to TRBD1 (6 bases). Trimming took 3 bases from V and 3 from J, leaving 14 bases between them. This CDR3 contains 15 residues. Germline lookup yields CDR1 KGHSH and CDR2 LQKENI. The CDR3 coding sequence is TGTGCCAGCTCACCCTCTGGGGGCTGGGACACTGAAGCTTTCTTT. This translates into CASSPSGGWDTEAFF.

This chain links TRBV19 with TRBJ1-6, with D tentatively TRBD1 (6 bases). Trimming left V 6 bases short and J 7 bases short, with 16 bases between. The CDR3 covers 15 residues. Looked up from germline, CDR1 is LNHDA and CDR2 is SQIVND (reference sequence). The CDR3 reads CASRIGTPENSPLHF. The CDR3 nucleotides read TGTGCCAGTAGAATTGGGACACCTGAGAATTCACCCCTCCACTTT.

The chain carries TRBV9 and TRBJ2-7; TRBD2 aligns across 7 bases. CDR1 SGDLS and CDR2 YYNGEE come from the germline V gene. The CDR3 extends over 15 amino acids. The V segment lost 2 bases and the J segment 1 base; nucleotides outside the gene matches: 6. The CDR3 loop is CASSVAGGSSYEQYF. CDR3 DNA sequence: TGTGCCAGCAGCGTTGCCGGGGGGTCATCCTACGAGCAGTACTTC. The complete variable domain, with remaining parts taken from reference TRBV9 and TRBJ2-7, reads DSGVTQTPKHLITATGQRVTLRCSPRSGDLSVYWYQQSLDQGLQFLIQYYNGEERAKGNILERFSAQQFPDLHSELNLSSLELGDSALYFCASSVAGGSSYEQYFGPGTRLTVT.

This chain uses TRBV6-1 with TRBJ2-1; 12 bases match TRBD2. The CDR3 is 14 amino acids. J lost 8 bases, V lost 6 bases, and 5 bases had no gene match. Per germline, CDR1 MNHNS and CDR2 SASEGT. This chain's CDR3 is CASRTSGGYDEQFF. CDR3 sequence (DNA): TGTGCCAGCAGGACTAGCGGGGGTTACGATGAGCAGTTCTTC.

The chain couples TRBV19 to TRBJ1-1; the D is unclear. V lost 2 bases and J lost 3, with 10 bases in between. Per the germline V gene, CDR1 is LNHDA and CDR2 is SQIVND (reference sequence). CDR3 length equals 14 residues. The CDR3 sequence: CASSIYGPYTEAFF. The CDR3 nucleotides are TGTGCCAGTAGTATATATGGGCCGTACACTGAAGCTTTCTTT.

V and J are TRBV19 and TRBJ1-6; 12 nucleotides align to TRBD1. The CDR3 sequence is 16 residues long. Trimming at V came to 5 bases and at J to 9 bases, leaving 8 bases not matched to a gene. Germline lookup yields CDR1 LNHDA and CDR2 SQIVND (reference sequence). CDR3 bases: TGTGCCAGTAGTGTCCGGGACAGGGGGCGGGGTTCACCCCTCCACTTT. This encodes CASSVRDRGRGSPLHF.

This clone showed up just once. The chain couples TRBV19 to TRBJ1-2; unclear D gene. V was cut by 3 bases and J by 5 bases, with 7 bases left in between. From germline, CDR1 is LNHDA and CDR2 SQIVND (reference sequence). The CDR3 is made up of 12 amino acids. Written as DNA, the CDR3 is TGTGCCAGTAGTATGATAGGTTATGGCTACACCTTC. Its protein product is CASSMIGYGYTF.